The 22 T cell receptor beta chains presented below share a single source sample, sequenced in a study of control samples from healthy donors and cancer patients. The table came from immunoSEQ multiplex PCR; TCRdb's copy has only in-frame clones and leaves some out. The table lists about 120,000 clones, over 75% of them singletons. Sequencing was carried out using blood. These receptors all stem from a man between 18 and 29 years old in good health.

Of note for this clone: This specimen includes other DNA sequences encoding the same CDR3. The chain carries TRBV18 and TRBJ1-1; the match to TRBD1 covers 8 bases. Trimming removed 3 bases from V and 2 bases from J; junction bases left unmatched: 2. CDR1 is KGHSH, CDR2 LQKENI, per germline. The CDR3 contains 14 residues. This CDR3 is CASSPTGANTEAFF. The CDR3, as DNA: TGTGCCAGCTCACCGACAGGGGCTAACACTGAAGCTTTCTTT. Filled out from reference TRBV18 and TRBJ1-1, the complete variable domain reads NAGVMQNPRHLVRRRGQEARLRCSPMKGHSHVYWYRQLPEEGLKFMVYLQKENIIDESGMPKERFSAEFPKEGPSILRIQQVVRGDSAAYFCASSPTGANTEAFFGQGTRLTVV.

In its sample, this clone was seen a few times. This chain joins TRBV15 and TRBJ2-5, with TRBD1 matching 12 bases. This CDR3 has 18 residues. V trimming: 0 bases; J trimming: 4 bases; junction bases outside the gene matches: 9. From germline, CDR1 is LNHNV and CDR2 YYDKDF (reference sequence). The DNA for the CDR3 is TGTGCCACCAGCAGAGAGTCGCTGGGGACAGGGGGCTTAGAGACCCAGTACTTC. The encoded protein is CATSRESLGTGGLETQYF. The full variable domain, rest sourced from reference TRBV15 and TRBJ2-5, is DAMVIQNPRYQVTQFGKPVTLSCSQTLNHNVMYWYQQKSSQAPKLLFHYYDKDFNNEADTPDNFQSRRPNTSFCFLDIRSPGLGDTAMYLCATSRESLGTGGLETQYFGPGTRLLVL.

The chain combines TRBV6-1 with TRBJ1-5; TRBD1 is a possible D gene (5 bases). This CDR3 is 16 amino acids long. From germline, CDR1 is MNHNS and CDR2 SASEGT. Between the trimmed V and J ends, which lost 3 bases and 7 bases, there was a span of 19 bases. The CDR3 reads CASSDGGGGALQPQHF. CDR3 nucleotide sequence: TGTGCCAGCAGTGATGGGGGGGGAGGGGCTTTGCAGCCCCAGCATTTT.

This clone was recorded many times. V usage is TRBV2 and J usage is TRBJ2-1; D perhaps matches TRBD2 (5 bases). Looked up from germline, CDR1 is SNHLY and CDR2 is FYNNEI. V was trimmed by 8 bases and J by 9 bases, leaving 17 bases between them. CDR3 length: 13 amino acids. CDR3 sequence (DNA): TGTGCCAGCCCTGGACTCCAACGGGCTGAGCAGTTCTTC. Its translation: CASPGLQRAEQFF.

This rearrangement joins TRBV28 to TRBJ1-1, with 7 bases fitting TRBD1. The CDR3 is 15 amino acids. V lost 4 bases and J lost 2; bases outside the gene matches: 7. Per the germline V gene, CDR1 is MDHEN and CDR2 is SYDVKM. The CDR3 DNA reads as TGTGCCAGCAGTTCCAGACAGGGAGGTAACACTGAAGCTTTCTTT. Translation: CASSSRQGGNTEAFF. Using reference TRBV28 and TRBJ1-1 for the parts outside the CDR3, the full variable domain is DVKVTQSSRYLVKRTGEKVFLECVQDMDHENMFWYRQDPGLGLRLIYFSYDVKMKEKGDIPEGYSVSREKKERFSLILESASTNQTSMYLCASSSRQGGNTEAFFGQGTRLTVV.

This chain links TRBV24-1 with TRBJ1-2, with D perhaps matching TRBD1 (6 bases). Germline V gives CDR1 KGHDR, CDR2 SFDVKD. The CDR3 sequence is 14 residues long. Trimming stripped 3 bases from V and 4 bases from J, with 11 bases between. CDR3 protein: CATSDNRVAYGYTF. Written as DNA, the CDR3 is TGTGCCACCAGTGATAACAGGGTGGCCTATGGCTACACCTTC.

This clone showed up just once. This CDR3 is also generated by other DNA sequences in the sample. V is TRBV27 and J is TRBJ2-1, with TRBD1 identical over 7 bases. The V gene end was trimmed by 5 bases and the J gene end by 4 bases; junction bases not matched to a gene: 8. The germline V gene encodes CDR1 MNHEY and CDR2 SMNVEV (reference sequence). This CDR3 is 15 amino acids long. The CDR3 DNA follows: TGTGCCAGCAGTCTACTCTCAGGGGGATACAATGAGCAGTTCTTC. It encodes CASSLLSGGYNEQFF.

This clone was detected only a few times. This rearrangement joins TRBV23-1 to TRBJ2-7, with D perhaps assigned TRBD1 or TRBD2 (6 bases each). Being an ORF, TRBV23-1 has a function that is uncertain. The V gene lost 0 bases and the J gene lost 6 bases, with 15 bases spanning the gap. CDR3 length: 15 residues. The CDR3 DNA is TGCGCCAGCAGTCAATCTGGGGGGCGCTTGGTCGAGCAGTACTTC. The encoded protein is CASSQSGGRLVEQYF.

V and J are TRBV5-8 and TRBJ1-2, with D hard to call. CDR1 and CDR2 (germline): SGHTS, YDEGEE. The V end lost 1 base, the J end lost 2 bases, and 6 bases lay between the germline ends. This CDR3 comprises 13 residues. This chain's CDR3 is CASSLRRNYGYTF. CDR3 DNA sequence: TGTGCCAGCAGCTTGCGACGAAACTATGGCTACACCTTC.

V usage is TRBV5-1 and J usage is TRBJ2-3; no reliable D call. The germline gives CDR1 SGHRS, CDR2 YFSETQ. Trimming shortened V by 0 bases and J by 0 bases, and 11 bases separated the two germline ends. This CDR3 contains 16 residues. This CDR3 is CASSLALRTSTDTQYF. For the CDR3, the DNA is TGCGCCAGCAGCTTGGCCCTTCGAACTAGCACAGATACGCAGTATTTT.

The chain has TRBV5-1 and TRBJ2-1; no definite D call. The CDR3 covers 12 residues. Germline loops: CDR1 SGHRS, CDR2 YFSETQ. Deletions cut 2 bases from V and 5 bases from J, with 5 bases between. CDR3 bases: TGCGCCAGCAGCTTTGGAGACAATGAGCAGTTCTTC. It codes for CASSFGDNEQFF.

The chain joins TRBV27 to TRBJ1-2; maybe TRBD1 (5 bases). Trimming took off 0 bases at V and 1 base at J, with 12 bases between the two ends. Germline V gene data show CDR1 as MNHEY and CDR2 as SMNVEV (reference sequence). This CDR3 region has 16 residues. The CDR3: CASSLSGQGGNYGYTF. The DNA for the CDR3 is TGTGCCAGCAGTTTATCGGGGCAGGGTGGTAACTATGGCTACACCTTC.

The chain joins TRBV27 to TRBJ2-1; D may be TRBD1 (6 bases). This CDR3 is 11 amino acids long. The V gene's germline CDR1 is MNHEY and CDR2 SMNVEV (reference sequence). V lost 8 bases to trimming and J lost 10 bases, with 12 bases between them. The CDR3 loop is CASLHRGEQFF. CDR3 in DNA: TGTGCCAGCCTCCATAGGGGGGAGCAGTTCTTC.

This chain joins TRBV20-1 and TRBJ1-1; D is ambiguous. Trimming left V 4 bases short and J 3 bases short, with 6 bases between. The CDR3 has 11 residues. Germline V gene lookup returns CDR1 DFQATT and CDR2 SNEGSKA (reference sequence). This CDR3 is CSAKDDTEAFF. The CDR3 DNA reads as TGCAGTGCTAAGGACGACACTGAAGCTTTCTTT.

The chain recombines TRBV6-5 with TRBJ2-7; 7 bases line up with TRBD2. Per the germline V gene, CDR1 is MNHEY and CDR2 is SVGAGI. J was trimmed by 3 bases and V by 5 bases; bases with no gene match: 10. The CDR3 totals 15 residues. The CDR3 bases are TGTGCCAGCAGTCCCGGGCGGGAGTGGCTCTACGAGCAGTACTTC. It translates to CASSPGREWLYEQYF.

This chain connects TRBV5-4 to TRBJ2-5; 12 nucleotides agree with TRBD2. V was clipped by 4 bases and J by 5 bases; unmatched bases: 6. CDR1 and CDR2 (germline): SGHNT, YYREEE (reference sequence). This CDR3 comprises 15 residues. CDR3 amino acids: CASSQTSGSRETQYF. DNA for the CDR3: TGTGCCAGCAGCCAGACTAGCGGGAGTCGCGAGACCCAGTACTTC.

The chain links TRBV18 to TRBJ1-1; TRBD1 agrees at 9 bases. The junction had 4 bases not matched to a gene; V was cut back by 3 bases and J by 2 bases. Germline CDR1 and CDR2: KGHSH and LQKENI. The CDR3 loop spans 15 amino acids. For the CDR3, the DNA is TGTGCCAGCTCACCCGGGACAGGGACAAACACTGAAGCTTTCTTT. It is translated as CASSPGTGTNTEAFF.

The chain combines TRBV4-3 with TRBJ1-1, with 8 bases lining up with TRBD1. CDR1 is LGHNA and CDR2 is YSLEER in the germline V gene. After removal of 0 bases from V and 4 bases from J, the junction contained 10 bases not matched to a gene. The CDR3 has 17 amino acids. In DNA form, the CDR3 reads TGCGCCAGCAGCCAAGATAGACAGGGGAGGGTGATCACTGAAGCTTTCTTT. Translation: CASSQDRQGRVITEAFF.

In regard to this clone: Its ends do not fully match the called genes, so a read error is possible. V and J are TRBV11-2 and TRBJ2-1; 13 bases match TRBD2. The CDR3 is 15 amino acids. The germline V gene has CDR1 SGHAT and CDR2 FQNNGV. Here the CDR3 reads CASTLTSGRDNEQFF. The CDR3 DNA reads as TGTGCCAGCACCTTAACTAGCGGGAGGGACAATGAGCAGTTCTTC.

CDR3 DNA sequence: TGTGCCAGCAGTTATCTCGGTGTTAAAAACTATGGCTACACCTTC. Translating it yields CASSYLGVKNYGYTF. This rearrangement joins TRBV6-5 to TRBJ1-2, with no clear D. The CDR3 has 15 amino acids. Trimming stripped 3 bases from V and 2 bases from J, with 13 bases between. Germline V gene sequence: CDR1 MNHEY, CDR2 SVGAGI.

The chain joins TRBV28 to TRBJ2-7; 7 bases fit TRBD2. Germline values: CDR1 MDHEN, CDR2 SYDVKM. The junction had 6 bases not matched to a gene; V was cut back by 1 base and J by 6 bases. The CDR3 is made up of 14 amino acids. DNA for the CDR3: TGTGCCAGCAGTTTATCGGCGGGAGCAGGCGAGCAGTACTTC. Its protein is CASSLSAGAGEQYF.

This chain joins TRBV11-3 and TRBJ1-1; D unresolved. Trimming took off 3 bases at V and 0 bases at J, with 2 bases between the two ends. The germline gives CDR1 SGHNT, CDR2 YENEEA. The length of the CDR3 is 12 residues. CDR3 coding DNA: TGTGCCAGCAGCTTTATGAACACTGAAGCTTTCTTT. This codes for CASSFMNTEAFF.